A single TCR beta chain is shown here with its context. Its antigen is as yet unknown. The protocol was immunoSEQ multiplex PCR, while the TCRdb copy is restricted to in-frame clones and leaves out a portion. The sample yields tens of thousands of clones, 80% to 90% seen once. This record belongs to a study of OX40 agonist ivuxolimab in advanced cancers. The study, taken as a whole, reports: The authors did not determine the antigen specificity of the expanded peripheral T cells. There were, on average, more expanded clones in CD8+ T cells than in CD4+.

The CDR3 is 15 residues long. Trimming at V came to 1 base and at J to 5 bases, leaving 3 bases not matched to a gene. The germline gives CDR1 SGHTA, CDR2 FQGNSA. The source of this sequence is an adult with an advanced solid tumor such as melanoma, head and neck, liver or kidney cancer. Sample: CD4+ or CD8+ T cells sorted from blood, taken in a trial of the OX40 agonist ivuxolimab. The chain links TRBV7-2 to TRBJ2-1; 9 bases fit TRBD2. This chain's CDR3 is CASSLERGAHNEQFF. DNA of the CDR3: TGTGCCAGCAGCTTAGAGCGGGGGGCTCACAATGAGCAGTTCTTC.